The rows below give T cell receptor beta chains drawn from one sample of a study of T-cell reconstitution after alpha-beta-depleted transplantation in children. TCRdb reprocessed the PCR reads with MiXCR, giving one entry per CDR3 protein. Seen here are fewer than 150,000 distinct CDR3 sequences, roughly 24% observed once, and the top ten hold roughly 10%. The sequenced sample was PBMCs, mostly from graft donor cells, obtained 180 days after TCRalphabeta/CD19-depleted stem cell transplant. The receptors derive from a male patient under 10 years old who had a stem cell transplant for chronic granulomatous disease, so the T cells may come from the graft donor. Both conserved end residues are part of each CDR3. A D gene is named only where the DNA matches it firmly. Where a row states a size, it is once, few, many or the class of an expanded clone; other rows omit it.

>TRBD1|many|TRBJ2-7|TRBV4-3
TGCGCCAGCAGCCAAGAAATTGTTGGACAGGAATACGAGCAGTACTTC
CASSQEIVGQEYEQYF
>NA|once|TRBJ2-2|TRBV20-1
TGCAGTGCTAGATGGTCAGGGCAGAACACCGGGGAGCTGTTTTTT
CSARWSGQNTGELFF
>NA|many|TRBJ2-1|TRBV3-1
TGTGCCAGCAGCCGGGGCGCGAGCTCCTACAATGAGCAGTTCTTC
CASSRGASSYNEQFF
>NA|many|TRBJ2-4|TRBV7-6
TGTGCCAGCAGCCGAGGGGCTTTGGAGCAGGCCAAAAACATTCAGTACTTC
CASSRGALEQAKNIQYF
>NA|NA|TRBJ2-1|TRBV2
TGTGCCAGCATGGACAATGAGCAGTTCTTC
CASMDNEQFF
>TRBD2|NA|TRBJ2-5|TRBV12-3/TRBV12-4
TGTGCCAGCACTTTGAGGACTAGCGAAGAGACCCAGTACTTC
CASTLRTSEETQYF
>NA|many|TRBJ1-1|TRBV5-1
TGCGCCAGCAGCTTAACAGATAACACTGAAGCTTTCTTT
CASSLTDNTEAFF
>NA|many|TRBJ1-3|TRBV25-1
TGTGCCAGCAGGACCGGGACTCCTGGAAACACCATATATTTT
CASRTGTPGNTIYF
>TRBD1|NA|TRBJ1-4|TRBV5-1
TGCGCCAGCAGCTTATTACAGGGGGATGAAAAACTGTTTTTT
CASSLLQGDEKLFF
>NA|NA|TRBJ1-1|TRBV6-4
TGTGCCAGCAGTGACAGGGGGAGAAGCACTGAAGCTTTCTTT
CASSDRGRSTEAFF
>TRBD1|NA|TRBJ2-7|TRBV4-3
TGCGCCAGCAGCCCAAGGACAGGAATCTACGAGCAGTACTTC
CASSPRTGIYEQYF
>NA|NA|TRBJ1-1|TRBV7-2
TGTGCCAGCAGCTTAGACGGGGGCGGCACTGAAGCTTTCTTT
CASSLDGGGTEAFF
>NA|many|TRBJ2-1|TRBV7-8
TGTGCCAGCAGCCCGCGACAGCCTAGCTCCTACAATGAGCAGTTCTTC
CASSPRQPSSYNEQFF
>NA|many|TRBJ2-5|TRBV20-1
TGCAGTGCGGTCACAGGCCTTGGTGGCCAGTACTTC
CSAVTGLGGQYF
>TRBD2|many|TRBJ2-3|TRBV20-1
TGCAGTGCTCTGGCGGGAGAAAACACAGATACGCAGTATTTT
CSALAGENTDTQYF
>NA|few|TRBJ1-5|TRBV5-8
TGTGCCAGCAGCTTGCTGGCTAATCAGCCCCAGCATTTT
CASSLLANQPQHF
>NA|many|TRBJ2-3|TRBV7-2
TGTGCCAGCAGTTTATCCCCTAGCACAGATACGCAGTATTTT
CASSLSPSTDTQYF
>NA|NA|TRBJ2-3|TRBV10-3
TGTGCCATCAGTGACGGTCTCAACACAGATACGCAGTATTTT
CAISDGLNTDTQYF
>NA|NA|TRBJ1-2|TRBV5-6
TGTGCCAGCAGCTTGGGTCTGGATACTAACTATGGCTACACCTTC
CASSLGLDTNYGYTF
>NA|many|TRBJ2-7|TRBV10-3
TGTGCCATCAGTGAGTCGGGGATTGAGCAGTACTTC
CAISESGIEQYF
>NA|NA|TRBJ2-1|TRBV12-3/TRBV12-4
TGTGCCACCCGGAAGGAGAGGGTCAATGAGCAGTTCTTC
CATRKERVNEQFF
>TRBD2|NA|TRBJ2-3|TRBV7-2
TGTGCCAGCAGTCTAGTGCGGGGGGGATTAGATGCGCAGTATTTT
CASSLVRGGLDAQYF
>TRBD2|few|TRBJ2-1|TRBV15
TGTGCCACCAGCAGGGGTAGCGGGACCACCTCCTACAATGAGCAGTTCTTC
CATSRGSGTTSYNEQFF
>NA|many|TRBJ1-4|TRBV12-3/TRBV12-4
TGTGCCAGCAGCCCCGATATTAACAGGGCCGCTAATGAAAAACTGTTTTTT
CASSPDINRAANEKLFF
>NA|many|TRBJ2-5|TRBV12-3/TRBV12-4
TGTGCCAGCAGTCTGGGGACACCAAAACAAGAGACCCAGTACTTC
CASSLGTPKQETQYF
>NA|many|TRBJ2-1|TRBV12-3/TRBV12-4
TGTGCCAGCAGTTTTTCTGGACTATACTACAATGAGCAGTTCTTC
CASSFSGLYYNEQFF
>NA|many|TRBJ2-7|TRBV5-1
TGCGCCAGCAGCGAGACCGGAGGCGAGCAGTACTTC
CASSETGGEQYF
>TRBD1|many|TRBJ1-1|TRBV5-5
TGTGCCAGCAGCGGGACAGGATGGAACACTGAAGCTTTCTTT
CASSGTGWNTEAFF
>NA|NA|TRBJ2-5|TRBV10-3
TGTGCCATCAGTGGGGGCTTCACCAGGACAGAAGAGACCCAGTACTTC
CAISGGFTRTEETQYF
>NA|NA|TRBJ2-2|TRBV6-1
TGTGCCACGATGCCCCTGAACACCGGGGAGCTGTTTTTT
CATMPLNTGELFF
>TRBD1|few|TRBJ2-4|TRBV30
TGTGCCTGGAGCGCAGGGGGTCAAAACATTCAGTACTTC
CAWSAGGQNIQYF
>TRBD2|NA|TRBJ2-7|TRBV19
TGTGCCAGTAGTAAGGGACTAGCGCCATCCTACGAGCAGTACTTC
CASSKGLAPSYEQYF
>NA|NA|TRBJ2-1|TRBV20-1
TGCAGTGCCCCGGGGCAAAGTGGACTACGGTTCAATGAGCAGTTCTTC
CSAPGQSGLRFNEQFF
>NA|many|TRBJ2-5|TRBV4-2
TGTGCCAGCAGCCAAGGGGGACAACAAGAGACCCAGTACTTC
CASSQGGQQETQYF
>NA|NA|TRBJ1-1|TRBV12-3/TRBV12-4
TGTGCCAGCAGTGTAACAGGGATTGAAGCTTTCTTT
CASSVTGIEAFF
>NA|NA|TRBJ2-2|TRBV9
TGTGCCAGCAGCCTAACCGGTGGGGGGTCCGGCGCCGGGGAGCTGTTTTTT
CASSLTGGGSGAGELFF
>TRBD1|few|TRBJ2-1|TRBV15
TGTGCCACCAGCGGATCCACCGCTGGGACAGCATACAATGAGCAGTTCTTC
CATSGSTAGTAYNEQFF